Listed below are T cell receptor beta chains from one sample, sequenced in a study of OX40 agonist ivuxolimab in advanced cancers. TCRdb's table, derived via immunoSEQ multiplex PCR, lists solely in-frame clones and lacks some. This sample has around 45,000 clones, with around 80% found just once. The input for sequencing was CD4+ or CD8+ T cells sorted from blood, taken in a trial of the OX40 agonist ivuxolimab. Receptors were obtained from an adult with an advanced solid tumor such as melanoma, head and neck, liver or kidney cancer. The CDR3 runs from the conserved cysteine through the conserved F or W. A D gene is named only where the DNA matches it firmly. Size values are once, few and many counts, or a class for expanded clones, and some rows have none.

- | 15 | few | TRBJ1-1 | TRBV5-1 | CASSPLLGRDTEAFF | TGCGCCAGCAGCCCCCTCTTAGGCAGAGACACTGAAGCTTTCTTT
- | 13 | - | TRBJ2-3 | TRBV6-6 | CASWDLFTDTQYF | TGTGCCAGCTGGGACTTATTCACAGATACGCAGTATTTT
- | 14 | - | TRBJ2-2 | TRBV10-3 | CASYPDPNTGELFF | TGTGCCTCTTACCCGGACCCGAACACCGGGGAGCTGTTTTTT
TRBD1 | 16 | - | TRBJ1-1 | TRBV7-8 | CASSLRKGAINTEAFF | TGTGCCAGCAGCTTAAGAAAGGGGGCTATAAACACTGAAGCTTTCTTT
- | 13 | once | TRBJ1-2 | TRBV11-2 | CASSPGGNYGYTF | TGTGCCAGCAGCCCCGGGGGTAACTATGGCTACACCTTC
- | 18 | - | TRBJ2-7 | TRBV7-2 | CASSLIVASEVESYEQYF | TGTGCCAGCAGCTTAATAGTAGCTTCAGAGGTCGAGTCCTACGAGCAGTACTTC
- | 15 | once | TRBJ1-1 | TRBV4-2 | CASSLPLQTGTEAFF | TGTGCCAGCAGCCTCCCTCTTCAGACAGGCACTGAAGCTTTCTTT
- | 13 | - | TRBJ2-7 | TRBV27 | CASSLNGNYEQYF | TGTGCCAGCAGTTTAAACGGCAACTACGAGCAGTACTTC
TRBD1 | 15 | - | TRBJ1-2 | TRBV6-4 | CASSDSRDRGAGYTF | TGTGCCAGCAGTGACTCGAGGGACAGGGGTGCGGGCTACACCTTC
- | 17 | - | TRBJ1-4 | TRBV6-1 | CASSEATPRGANEKLFF | TGTGCCAGCAGTGAAGCGACCCCCCGAGGAGCTAATGAAAAACTGTTTTTT
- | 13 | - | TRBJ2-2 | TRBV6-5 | CASSPQGTGELFF | TGTGCCAGCAGTCCCCAGGGAACCGGGGAGCTGTTTTTT
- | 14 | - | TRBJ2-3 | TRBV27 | CASSLQGREDTQYF | TGTGCCAGCAGTTTACAGGGAAGAGAAGATACGCAGTATTTT
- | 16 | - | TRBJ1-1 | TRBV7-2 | CASTPQPLRAGTEAFF | TGTGCCAGCACCCCCCAGCCACTGCGTGCTGGCACTGAAGCTTTCTTT
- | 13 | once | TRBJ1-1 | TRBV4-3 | CASSQDPSTEAFF | TGCGCCAGCAGCCAAGATCCATCGACTGAAGCTTTCTTT
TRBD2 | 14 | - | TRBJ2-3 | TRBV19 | CASKVAGGRDTQYF | TGTGCCAGTAAGGTAGCGGGAGGCCGAGATACGCAGTATTTT
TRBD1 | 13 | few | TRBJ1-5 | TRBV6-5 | CASSRDRDQPQHF | TGTGCCAGCAGCCGGGACAGGGATCAGCCCCAGCATTTT
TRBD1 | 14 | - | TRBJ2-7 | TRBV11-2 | CASSLVGTAYEQYF | TGTGCCAGCAGCTTAGTCGGGACAGCCTACGAGCAGTACTTC
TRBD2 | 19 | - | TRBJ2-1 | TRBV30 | CAWRNPGLAGGPDGNEQFF | TGTGCCTGGAGGAATCCGGGACTAGCGGGGGGGCCTGATGGGAATGAGCAGTTCTTC
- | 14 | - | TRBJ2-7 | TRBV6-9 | CASSYRRESDEQYF | TGTGCCAGCAGTTATCGCCGGGAGAGCGACGAGCAGTACTTC
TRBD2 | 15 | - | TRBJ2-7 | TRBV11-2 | CASSLNSGRGSEQYF | TGTGCCAGCAGCTTAAACAGCGGGAGAGGTAGCGAGCAGTACTTC
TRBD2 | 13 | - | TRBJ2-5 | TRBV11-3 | CASSRTSTQTQYF | TGTGCCAGCAGCCGGACTAGTACGCAGACCCAGTACTTC
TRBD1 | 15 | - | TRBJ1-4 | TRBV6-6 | CASSYRGQGDEKLFF | TGTGCCAGCAGTTACCGGGGACAGGGGGATGAAAAACTGTTTTTT
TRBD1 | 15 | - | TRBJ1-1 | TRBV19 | CASSTTRTGGTEAFF | TGTGCCAGTAGTACCACTAGGACAGGCGGCACTGAAGCTTTCTTT
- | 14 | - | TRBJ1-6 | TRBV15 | CATSRVIRGSPLHF | TGTGCCACCAGCAGAGTGATTCGGGGATCACCCCTCCACTTT
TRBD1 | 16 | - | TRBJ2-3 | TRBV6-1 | CASSDQGALLTDTQYF | TGTGCCAGCAGTGATCAGGGGGCGCTCCTCACAGATACGCAGTATTTT
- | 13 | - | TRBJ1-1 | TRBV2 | CASKQGAGTEAFF | TGTGCCAGCAAGCAGGGAGCGGGCACTGAAGCTTTCTTT
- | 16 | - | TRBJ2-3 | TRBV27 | CASWRNGGAVYDTQYF | TGTGCCAGCTGGAGAAACGGGGGTGCCGTGTACGATACGCAGTATTTT
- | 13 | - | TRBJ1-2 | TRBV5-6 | CASSFASPGGYTF | TGTGCCAGCAGCTTCGCCAGCCCAGGGGGCTACACCTTC
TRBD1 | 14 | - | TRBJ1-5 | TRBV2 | CASGRDRSNQPQHF | TGTGCCAGCGGCCGGGACAGGAGCAATCAGCCCCAGCATTTT
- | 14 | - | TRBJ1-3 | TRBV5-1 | CASSTGTQGNTIYF | TGCGCCAGCAGTACAGGGACACAAGGAAACACCATATATTTT
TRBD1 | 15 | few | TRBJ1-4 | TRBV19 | CASSMRQGASEKLFF | TGTGCCAGTAGTATGAGACAGGGGGCGAGTGAAAAACTGTTTTTT
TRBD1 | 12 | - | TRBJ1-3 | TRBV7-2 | CASSLDRGPIYF | TGTGCCAGCAGTCTCGACAGGGGGCCCATATATTTT
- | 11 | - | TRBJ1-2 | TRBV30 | CAWSGTYGYTF | TGTGCCTGGAGTGGGACCTATGGCTACACCTTC
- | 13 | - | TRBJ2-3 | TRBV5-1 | CASSDNPTDTQYF | TGCGCCAGTAGCGACAACCCGACAGATACGCAGTATTTT
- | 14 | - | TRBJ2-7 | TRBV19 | CASSMIGASYEQYF | TGTGCCAGTAGTATGATCGGGGCCTCCTACGAGCAGTACTTC
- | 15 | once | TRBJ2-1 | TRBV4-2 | CASSQELKPTNEQFF | TGTGCCAGCAGCCAAGAACTAAAACCCACCAATGAGCAGTTCTTC
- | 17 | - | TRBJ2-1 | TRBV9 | CASSVDPGMGVMNEQFF | TGTGCCAGCAGCGTAGATCCAGGGATGGGGGTAATGAATGAGCAGTTCTTC
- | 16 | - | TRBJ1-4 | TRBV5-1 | CASSLERDATNEKLFF | TGCGCCAGCAGCTTGGAAAGGGATGCAACTAATGAAAAACTGTTTTTT
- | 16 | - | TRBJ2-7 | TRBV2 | CASSDPDRLSSYEQYF | TGTGCCAGCAGTGATCCTGACAGGTTAAGCTCCTACGAGCAGTACTTC
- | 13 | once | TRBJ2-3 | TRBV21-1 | CASRDYHTDTQYF | TGTGCCAGCAGGGACTACCACACAGATACGCAGTATTTT
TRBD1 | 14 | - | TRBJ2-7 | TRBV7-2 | CASSLGRGPGEQYF | TGTGCCAGCAGCTTAGGCAGGGGGCCGGGGGAGCAGTACTTC
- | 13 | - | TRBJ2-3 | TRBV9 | CAGSRGGTDTQYF | TGTGCCGGCTCCAGGGGGGGTACAGATACGCAGTATTTT
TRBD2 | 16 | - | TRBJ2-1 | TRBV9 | CASSLRTSGSRGEQFF | TGTGCCAGCAGCCTCCGGACTAGCGGGAGTCGGGGTGAGCAGTTCTTC
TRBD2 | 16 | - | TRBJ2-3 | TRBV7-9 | CASSFGTSGSTDTQYF | TGTGCCAGCAGCTTCGGGACTAGCGGAAGCACAGATACGCAGTATTTT
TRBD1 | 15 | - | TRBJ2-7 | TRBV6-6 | CASSPDRGSLYEQYF | TGTGCCAGCAGTCCGGACAGGGGGTCTCTATACGAGCAGTACTTC
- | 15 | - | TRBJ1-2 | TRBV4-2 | CASSQDRLPLYGYTF | TGTGCCAGCAGCCAAGATAGGCTCCCCCTCTATGGCTACACCTTC
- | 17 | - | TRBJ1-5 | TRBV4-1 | CASSQGPSGDGNQPQHF | TGCGCCAGCAGCCAAGGTCCTTCGGGGGACGGCAATCAGCCCCAGCATTTT